The sequence of this T cell receptor (beta chain) was determined in a study of blood T cells in healthy people across ages. At least 6 million PBMCs were isolated per sample. Trimming took off 2 bases at V and 2 bases at J, with 8 bases between the two ends. Germline V CDR1 and CDR2: DFQATT, SNEGSKA (reference sequence). The CDR3 is 13 residues long. PCR was performed a second time for about 7 to 11 cycles using a sample-barcoded 5' primer and a J-beta primer mix. A tag from a template-switch adaptor with 12 random nucleotides marked each cDNA molecule. One entry per CDR3 protein results from TCRdb running MiXCR on the 5' RACE reads. Of roughly 1,800,000 distinct CDR3 sequences in the sample, roughly 50% are singletons; the top ten hold 2.1%.

The TCR comes from a woman in her 40s in good health. Sequenced sample: blood. The V call is TRBV20-1, the J call TRBJ2-3, with D perhaps TRBD1 (5 bases). The DNA of the CDR3 is TGCAGTGCTAGACTAGGGGTCACAGATACGCAGTATTTT. This encodes CSARLGVTDTQYF.